This paragraph covers one T cell receptor beta chain sequence. Its matching antigen is unknown. The V and J ends lost 8 bases and 6 bases respectively, with 11 bases between them. Germline values: CDR1 LNHDA, CDR2 SQIVND (reference sequence). This CDR3 region has 12 residues. This sample stems from a study of radiation and T cells in renal cell carcinoma. Libraries were prepared by immunoSEQ multiplex PCR; TCRdb keeps only in-frame clonotypes and omits some of them. The sample records about 16,000 clones, roughly 50% being singletons. Treatment of the sample: 15 Gy SBRT to primary tumor, nephrectomy 4 weeks later. Study conclusions and caveats: Top tumor clonotypes rose in blood 2 weeks post-radiation, then contracted.

The sequences come from tumor tissue, collected from a patient whose treatment included radiotherapy and nephrectomy. The chain uses TRBV19 and TRBJ2-4, with no clear D. The TCR comes from a woman in her sixties with renal cell carcinoma. This chain's CDR3 is CASRDFANIQYF. CDR3 in DNA: TGTGCCAGTCGAGATTTCGCAAACATTCAGTACTTC. Variable domain in full (rest from reference TRBV19 and TRBJ2-4): DGGITQSPKYLFRKEGQNVTLSCEQNLNHDAMYWYRQDPGQGLRLIYYSQIVNDFQKGDIAEGYSVSREKKESFPLTVTSAQKNPTAFYLCASRDFANIQYFGAGTRLSVL.